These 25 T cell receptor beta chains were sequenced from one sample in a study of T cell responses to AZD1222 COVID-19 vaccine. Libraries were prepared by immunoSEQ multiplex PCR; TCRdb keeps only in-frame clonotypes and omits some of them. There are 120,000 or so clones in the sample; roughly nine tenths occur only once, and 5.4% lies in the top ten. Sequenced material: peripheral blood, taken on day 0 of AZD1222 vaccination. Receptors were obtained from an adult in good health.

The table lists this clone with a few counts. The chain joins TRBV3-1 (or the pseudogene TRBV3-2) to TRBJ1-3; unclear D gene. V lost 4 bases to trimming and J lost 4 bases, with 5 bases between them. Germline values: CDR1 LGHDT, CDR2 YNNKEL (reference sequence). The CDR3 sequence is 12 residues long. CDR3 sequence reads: CASSPKGNTIYF. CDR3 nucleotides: TGTGCCAGCAGCCCAAAGGGAAACACCATATATTTT.

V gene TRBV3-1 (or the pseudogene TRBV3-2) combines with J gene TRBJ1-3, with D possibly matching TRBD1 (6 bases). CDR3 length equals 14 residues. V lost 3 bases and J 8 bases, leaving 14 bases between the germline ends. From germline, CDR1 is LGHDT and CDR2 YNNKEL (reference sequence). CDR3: CASSQRGAWDTIYF. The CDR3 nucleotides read TGTGCCAGCAGCCAGCGGGGGGCTTGGGACACCATATATTTT.

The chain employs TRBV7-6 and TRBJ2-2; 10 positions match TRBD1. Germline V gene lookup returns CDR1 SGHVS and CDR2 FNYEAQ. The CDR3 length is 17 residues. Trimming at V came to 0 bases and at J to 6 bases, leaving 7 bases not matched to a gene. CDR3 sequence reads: CASSLAPGTGVAGELFF. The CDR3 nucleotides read TGTGCCAGCAGCTTAGCGCCCGGGACAGGGGTCGCCGGGGAGCTGTTTTTT.

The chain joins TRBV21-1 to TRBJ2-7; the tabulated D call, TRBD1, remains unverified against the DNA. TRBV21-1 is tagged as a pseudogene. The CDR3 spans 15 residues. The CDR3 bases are TGTGCCAGCTCTACATACGACAGGGAACTCTACGAGCAGTACTTC. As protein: CASSTYDRELYEQYF.

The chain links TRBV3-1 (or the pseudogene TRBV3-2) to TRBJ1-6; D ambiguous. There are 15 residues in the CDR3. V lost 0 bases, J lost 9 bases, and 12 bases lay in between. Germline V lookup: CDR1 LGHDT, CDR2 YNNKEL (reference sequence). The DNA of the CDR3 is TGTGCCAGCAGCCAAGATCCGGTCATGAGTTCACCCCTCCACTTT. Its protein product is CASSQDPVMSSPLHF.

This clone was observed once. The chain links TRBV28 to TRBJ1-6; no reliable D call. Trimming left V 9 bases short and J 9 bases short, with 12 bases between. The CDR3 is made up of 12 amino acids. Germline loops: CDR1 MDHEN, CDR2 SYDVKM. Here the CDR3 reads CASTDPFSPLHF. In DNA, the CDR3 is TGTGCCAGTACAGATCCCTTTTCACCCCTCCACTTT.

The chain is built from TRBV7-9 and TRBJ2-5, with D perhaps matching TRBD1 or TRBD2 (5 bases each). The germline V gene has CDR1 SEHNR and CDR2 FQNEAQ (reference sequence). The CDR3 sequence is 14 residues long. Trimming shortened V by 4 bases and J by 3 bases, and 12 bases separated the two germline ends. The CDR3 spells CASSSPMGEETQYF. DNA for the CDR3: TGTGCCAGCAGCTCCCCGATGGGGGAAGAGACCCAGTACTTC. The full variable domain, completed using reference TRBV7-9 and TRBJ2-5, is DTGVSQNPRHKITKRGQNVTFRCDPISEHNRLYWYRQTLGQGPEFLTYFQNEAQLEKSRLLSDRFSAERPKGSFSTLEIQRTEQGDSAMYLCASSSPMGEETQYFGPGTRLLVL.

This chain's CDR3 is CASSLVVLGMNTEAFF. The DNA of the CDR3 is TGTGCCAGCAGCTTAGTCGTGCTAGGGATGAACACTGAAGCTTTCTTT. The chain combines TRBV7-8 with TRBJ1-1, with D hard to call. V was trimmed by 1 base and J by 0 bases, leaving 12 bases between them. The CDR3 has 16 amino acids. Germline CDR1 and CDR2: SGHVS and FQNEAQ.

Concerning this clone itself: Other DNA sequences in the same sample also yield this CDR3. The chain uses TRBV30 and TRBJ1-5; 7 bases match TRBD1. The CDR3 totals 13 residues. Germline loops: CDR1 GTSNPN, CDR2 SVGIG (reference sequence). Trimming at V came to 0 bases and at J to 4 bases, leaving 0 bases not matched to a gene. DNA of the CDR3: TGTGCCTGGAGTGTACAGGGGAATCAGCCCCAGCATTTT. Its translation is CAWSVQGNQPQHF.

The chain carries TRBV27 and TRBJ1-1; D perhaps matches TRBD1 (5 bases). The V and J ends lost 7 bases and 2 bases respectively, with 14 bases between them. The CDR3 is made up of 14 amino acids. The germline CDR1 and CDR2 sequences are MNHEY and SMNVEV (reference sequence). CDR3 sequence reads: CASKVRGGNTEAFF. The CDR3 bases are TGTGCCAGCAAGGTCCGCGGGGGAAACACTGAAGCTTTCTTT.

CDR3 nucleotides: TGTGCCAGCAGCCAGGGGACAGGGATCGAAAAACTGTTTTTT. It is translated as CASSQGTGIEKLFF. V usage is TRBV4-2 and J usage is TRBJ1-4; 9 nucleotides line up with TRBD1. The CDR3 runs to 14 residues. The V gene's germline CDR1 is LGHNA and CDR2 YNFKEQ. V shed 3 bases, J shed 8 bases, and the junction held 4 bases outside the gene matches.

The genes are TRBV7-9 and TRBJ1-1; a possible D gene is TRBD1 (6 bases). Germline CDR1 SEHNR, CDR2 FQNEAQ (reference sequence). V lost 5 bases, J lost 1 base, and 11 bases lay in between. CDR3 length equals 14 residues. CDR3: CASSPTGQNTEAFF. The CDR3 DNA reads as TGTGCCAGCAGCCCAACGGGACAGAACACTGAAGCTTTCTTT.

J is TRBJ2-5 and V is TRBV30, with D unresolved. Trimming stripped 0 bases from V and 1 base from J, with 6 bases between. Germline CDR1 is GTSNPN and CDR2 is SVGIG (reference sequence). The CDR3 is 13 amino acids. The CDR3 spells CAWSVWGQETQYF. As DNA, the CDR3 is TGTGCCTGGAGTGTATGGGGCCAAGAGACCCAGTACTTC.

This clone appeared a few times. CDR3 DNA sequence: TGTGCCTGGAGTGGCTACAATGAGCAGTTCTTC. Protein product: CAWSGYNEQFF. This chain connects TRBV30 to TRBJ2-1; D is unclear. Per the germline V gene, CDR1 is GTSNPN and CDR2 is SVGIG (reference sequence). The V end lost 1 base, the J end lost 3 bases, and 1 base lay between the germline ends. The CDR3 has 11 amino acids. The variable domain in full, with the rest retrieved from reference TRBV30 and TRBJ2-1, is SQTIHQWPATLVQPVGSPLSLECTVEGTSNPNLYWYRQAAGRGLQLLFYSVGIGQISSEVPQNLSASRPQDRQFILSSKKLLLSDSGFYLCAWSGYNEQFFGPGTRLTVL.

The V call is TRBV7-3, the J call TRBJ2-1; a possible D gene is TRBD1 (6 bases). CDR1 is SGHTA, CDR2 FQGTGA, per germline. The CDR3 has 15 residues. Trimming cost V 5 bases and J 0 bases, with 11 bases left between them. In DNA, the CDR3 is TGTGCCAGCAGCCCCGGGACATTCTCCTACAATGAGCAGTTCTTC. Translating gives CASSPGTFSYNEQFF.

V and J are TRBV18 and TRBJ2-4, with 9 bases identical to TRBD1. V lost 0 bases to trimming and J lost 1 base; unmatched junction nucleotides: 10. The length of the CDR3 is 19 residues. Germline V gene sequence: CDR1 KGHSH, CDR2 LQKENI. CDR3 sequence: CASSPPGQGGARAKNIQYF. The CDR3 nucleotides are TGTGCCAGCTCACCACCGGGACAGGGAGGGGCTCGGGCCAAAAACATTCAGTACTTC.

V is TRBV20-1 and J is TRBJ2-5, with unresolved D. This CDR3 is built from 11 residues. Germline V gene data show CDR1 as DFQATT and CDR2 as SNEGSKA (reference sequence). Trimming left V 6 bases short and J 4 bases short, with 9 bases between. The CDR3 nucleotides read TGCAGTGCGGAGCGAGGAGAGACCCAGTACTTC. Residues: CSAERGETQYF.

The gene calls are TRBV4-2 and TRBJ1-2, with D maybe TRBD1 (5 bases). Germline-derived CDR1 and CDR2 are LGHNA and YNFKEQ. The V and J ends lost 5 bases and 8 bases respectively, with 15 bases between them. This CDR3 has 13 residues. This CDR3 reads CASSYHVGDGYTF. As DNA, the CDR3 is TGTGCCAGCAGCTACCATGTAGGGGACGGCTACACCTTC.

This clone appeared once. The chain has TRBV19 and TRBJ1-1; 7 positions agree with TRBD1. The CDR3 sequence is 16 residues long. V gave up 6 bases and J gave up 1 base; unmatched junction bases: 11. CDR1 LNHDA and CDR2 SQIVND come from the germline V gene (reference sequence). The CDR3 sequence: CASRLLPTGPNTEAFF. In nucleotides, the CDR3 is TGTGCCAGTAGATTACTACCGACAGGGCCGAACACTGAAGCTTTCTTT.

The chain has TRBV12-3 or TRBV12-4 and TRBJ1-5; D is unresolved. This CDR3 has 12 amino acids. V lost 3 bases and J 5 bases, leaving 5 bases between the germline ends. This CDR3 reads CASSFGDQPQHF. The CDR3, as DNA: TGTGCCAGCAGTTTCGGGGATCAGCCCCAGCATTTT.

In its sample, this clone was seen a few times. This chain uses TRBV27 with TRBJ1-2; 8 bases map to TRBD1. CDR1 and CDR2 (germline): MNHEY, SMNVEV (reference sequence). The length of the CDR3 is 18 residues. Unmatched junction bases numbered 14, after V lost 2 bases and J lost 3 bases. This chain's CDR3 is CASSLVNRGFSRDYGYTF. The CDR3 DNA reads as TGTGCCAGCAGTTTAGTCAACAGGGGGTTTTCGCGTGACTATGGCTACACCTTC.

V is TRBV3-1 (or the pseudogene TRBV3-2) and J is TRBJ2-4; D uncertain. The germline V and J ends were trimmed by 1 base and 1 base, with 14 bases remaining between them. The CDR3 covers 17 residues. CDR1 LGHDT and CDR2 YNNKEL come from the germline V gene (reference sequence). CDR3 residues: CASSQGAQSGAKNIQYF. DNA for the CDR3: TGTGCCAGCAGCCAAGGGGCCCAGAGTGGGGCCAAAAACATTCAGTACTTC.

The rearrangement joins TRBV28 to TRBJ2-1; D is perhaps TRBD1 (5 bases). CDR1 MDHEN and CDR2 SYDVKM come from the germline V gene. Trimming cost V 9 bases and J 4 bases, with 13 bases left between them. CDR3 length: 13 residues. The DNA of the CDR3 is TGTGCCAGTCAGGGAATTCAGTACAATGAGCAGTTCTTC. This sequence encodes CASQGIQYNEQFF.

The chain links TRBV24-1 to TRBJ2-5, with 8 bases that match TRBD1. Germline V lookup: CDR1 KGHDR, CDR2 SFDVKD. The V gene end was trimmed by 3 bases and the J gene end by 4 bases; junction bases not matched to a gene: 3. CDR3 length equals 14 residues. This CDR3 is CATSDVTGAETQYF. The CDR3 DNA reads TGTGCCACCAGTGATGTGACAGGGGCAGAGACCCAGTACTTC.

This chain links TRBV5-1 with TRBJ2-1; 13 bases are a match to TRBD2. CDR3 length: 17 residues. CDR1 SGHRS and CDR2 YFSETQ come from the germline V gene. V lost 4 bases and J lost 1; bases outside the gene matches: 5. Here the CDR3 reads CASSPGLAGASYNEQFF. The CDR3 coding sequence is TGCGCCAGCAGCCCCGGACTAGCGGGAGCATCCTACAATGAGCAGTTCTTC.